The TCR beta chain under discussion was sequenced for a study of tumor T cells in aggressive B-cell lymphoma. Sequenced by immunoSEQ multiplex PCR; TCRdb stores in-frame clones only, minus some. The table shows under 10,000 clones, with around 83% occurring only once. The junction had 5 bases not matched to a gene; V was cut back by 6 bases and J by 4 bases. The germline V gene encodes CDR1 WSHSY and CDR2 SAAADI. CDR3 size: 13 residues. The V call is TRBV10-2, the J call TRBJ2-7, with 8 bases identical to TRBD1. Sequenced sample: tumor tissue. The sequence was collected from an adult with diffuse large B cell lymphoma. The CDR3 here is CASRDRASYEQYF. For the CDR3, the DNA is TGCGCCAGCAGGGACAGGGCGTCGTACGAGCAGTACTTC.